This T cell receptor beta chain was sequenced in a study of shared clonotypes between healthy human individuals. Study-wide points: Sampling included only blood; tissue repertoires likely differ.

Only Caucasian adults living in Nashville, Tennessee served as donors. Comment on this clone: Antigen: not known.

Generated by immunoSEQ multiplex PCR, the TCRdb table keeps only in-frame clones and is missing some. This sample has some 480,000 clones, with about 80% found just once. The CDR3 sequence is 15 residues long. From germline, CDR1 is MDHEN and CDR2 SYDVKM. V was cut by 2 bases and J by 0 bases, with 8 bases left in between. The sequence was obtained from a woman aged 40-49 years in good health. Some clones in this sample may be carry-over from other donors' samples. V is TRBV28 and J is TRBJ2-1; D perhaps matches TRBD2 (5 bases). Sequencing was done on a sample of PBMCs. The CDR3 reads CASSLRSGSYNEQFF. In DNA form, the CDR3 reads TGTGCCAGCAGTTTAAGGAGCGGCTCCTACAATGAGCAGTTCTTC.